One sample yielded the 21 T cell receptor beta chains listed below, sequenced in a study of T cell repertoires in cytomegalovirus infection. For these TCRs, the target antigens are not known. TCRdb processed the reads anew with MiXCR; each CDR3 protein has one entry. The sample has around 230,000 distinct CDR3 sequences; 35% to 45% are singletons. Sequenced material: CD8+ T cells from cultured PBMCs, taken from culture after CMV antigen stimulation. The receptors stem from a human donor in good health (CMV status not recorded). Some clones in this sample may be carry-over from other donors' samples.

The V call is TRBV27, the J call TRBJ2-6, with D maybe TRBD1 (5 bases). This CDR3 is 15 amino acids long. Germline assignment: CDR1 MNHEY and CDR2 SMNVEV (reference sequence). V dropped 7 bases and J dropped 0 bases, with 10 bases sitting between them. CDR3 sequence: CASNDRFSGANVLTF. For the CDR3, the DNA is TGTGCCAGCAATGACAGATTCTCTGGGGCCAACGTCCTGACTTTC.

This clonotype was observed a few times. The CDR3 loop reads CASRNPTGELFF. The DNA for the CDR3 is TGTGCCAGCAGGAATCCCACCGGGGAGCTGTTTTTT. The J gene is TRBJ2-2, the V gene TRBV12-3 or TRBV12-4; D unresolved. CDR3 length: 12 amino acids. The ends were cut back, 6 bases at V and 4 bases at J, with 6 bases in the middle.

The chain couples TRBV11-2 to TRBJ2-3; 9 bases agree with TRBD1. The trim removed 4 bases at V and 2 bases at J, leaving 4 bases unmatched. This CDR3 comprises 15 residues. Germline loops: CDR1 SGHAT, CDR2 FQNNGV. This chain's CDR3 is CASSSTGGDTDTQYF. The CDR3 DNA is TGTGCCAGCAGCTCAACAGGGGGCGACACAGATACGCAGTATTTT.

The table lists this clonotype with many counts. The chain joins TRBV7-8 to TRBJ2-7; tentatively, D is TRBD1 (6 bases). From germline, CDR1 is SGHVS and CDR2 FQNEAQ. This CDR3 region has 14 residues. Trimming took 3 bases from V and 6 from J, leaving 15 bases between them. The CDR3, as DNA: TGTGCCAGCAGCTTCCCACAGGGTGAGGCCGAGCAGTACTTC. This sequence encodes CASSFPQGEAEQYF. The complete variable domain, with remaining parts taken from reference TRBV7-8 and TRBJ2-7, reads GAGVSQSPRYKVAKRGQDVALRCDPISGHVSLFWYQQALGQGPEFLTYFQNEAQLDKSGLPSDRFFAERPEGSVSTLKIQRTQQEDSAVYLCASSFPQGEAEQYFGPGTRLTVT.

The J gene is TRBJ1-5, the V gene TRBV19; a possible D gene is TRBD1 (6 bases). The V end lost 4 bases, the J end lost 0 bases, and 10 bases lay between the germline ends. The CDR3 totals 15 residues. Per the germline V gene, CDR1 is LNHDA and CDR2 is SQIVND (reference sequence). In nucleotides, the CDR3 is TGTGCCAGTAGTACCAGGGGTTATAGCAATCAGCCCCAGCATTTT. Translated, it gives CASSTRGYSNQPQHF.

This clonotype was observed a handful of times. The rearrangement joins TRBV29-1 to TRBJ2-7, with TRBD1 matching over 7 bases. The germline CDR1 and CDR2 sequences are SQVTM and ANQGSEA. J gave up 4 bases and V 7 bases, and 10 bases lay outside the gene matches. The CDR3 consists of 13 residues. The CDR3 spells CSALTGSAYEQYF. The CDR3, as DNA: TGCAGCGCCTTGACAGGGAGTGCGTACGAGCAGTACTTC.

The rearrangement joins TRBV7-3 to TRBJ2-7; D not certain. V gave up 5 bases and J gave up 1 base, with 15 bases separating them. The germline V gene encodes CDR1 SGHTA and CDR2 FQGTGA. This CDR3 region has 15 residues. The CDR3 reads CASSQWSNWSYEQYF. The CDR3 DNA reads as TGTGCCAGCAGCCAATGGTCAAACTGGTCCTACGAGCAGTACTTC.

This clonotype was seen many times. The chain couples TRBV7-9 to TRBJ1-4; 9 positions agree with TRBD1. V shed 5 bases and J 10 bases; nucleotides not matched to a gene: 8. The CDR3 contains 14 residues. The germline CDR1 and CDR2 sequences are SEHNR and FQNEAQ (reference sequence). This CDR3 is CASSAGQGEAKLFF. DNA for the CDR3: TGTGCCAGCAGCGCGGGACAGGGCGAGGCAAAACTGTTTTTT.

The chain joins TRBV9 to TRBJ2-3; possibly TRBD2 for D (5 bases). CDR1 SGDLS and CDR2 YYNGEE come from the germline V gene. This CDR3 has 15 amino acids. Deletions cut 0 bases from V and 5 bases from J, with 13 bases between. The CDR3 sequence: CASSVVGRAQDTQYF. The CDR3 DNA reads TGTGCCAGCAGCGTAGTAGGGCGGGCGCAAGATACGCAGTATTTT. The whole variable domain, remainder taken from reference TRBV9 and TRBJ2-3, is DSGVTQTPKHLITATGQRVTLRCSPRSGDLSVYWYQQSLDQGLQFLIQYYNGEERAKGNILERFSAQQFPDLHSELNLSSLELGDSALYFCASSVVGRAQDTQYFGPGTRLTVL.

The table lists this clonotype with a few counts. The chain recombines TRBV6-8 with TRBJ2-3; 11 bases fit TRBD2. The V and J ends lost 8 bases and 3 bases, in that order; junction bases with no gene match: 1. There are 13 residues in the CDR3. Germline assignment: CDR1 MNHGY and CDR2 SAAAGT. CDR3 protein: CASSSGRTDTQYF. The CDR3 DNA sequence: TGTGCCAGCTCTAGCGGGAGGACAGATACGCAGTATTTT.

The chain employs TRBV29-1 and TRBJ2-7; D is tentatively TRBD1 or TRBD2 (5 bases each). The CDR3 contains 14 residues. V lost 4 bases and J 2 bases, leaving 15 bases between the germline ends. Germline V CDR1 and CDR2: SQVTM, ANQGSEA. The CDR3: CSVGGTVNPYEQYF. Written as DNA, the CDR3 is TGCAGCGTTGGGGGGACGGTGAATCCCTACGAGCAGTACTTC.

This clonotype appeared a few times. CDR3 loop: CATLGPGQGPGELFF. The CDR3 DNA reads as TGTGCCACTCTAGGACCGGGACAGGGGCCCGGGGAGCTGTTTTTT. The chain uses TRBV10-3 and TRBJ2-2; TRBD1 matches at 10 bases. CDR1 and CDR2 from the germline V gene are ENHRY and SYGVKD. The CDR3 is made up of 15 amino acids. V lost 10 bases, J lost 6 bases, and 11 bases stayed unmatched.

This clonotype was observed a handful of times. The CDR3 bases are TGTGCCAGCAGTGAAAGGCAGGGTCCCTACAATGAGCAGTTCTTC. Translating gives CASSERQGPYNEQFF. This chain joins TRBV7-9 and TRBJ2-1; D might be TRBD1 (5 bases). Trimming took off 6 bases at V and 2 bases at J, with 14 bases between the two ends. Germline values: CDR1 SEHNR, CDR2 FQNEAQ (reference sequence). The CDR3 extends over 15 amino acids.

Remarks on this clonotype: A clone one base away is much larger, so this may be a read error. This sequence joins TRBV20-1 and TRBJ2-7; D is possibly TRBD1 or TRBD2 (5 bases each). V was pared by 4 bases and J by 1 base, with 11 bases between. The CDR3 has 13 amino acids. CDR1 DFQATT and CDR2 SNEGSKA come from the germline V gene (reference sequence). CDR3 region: CSATVGESYEQYF. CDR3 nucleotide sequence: TGCAGTGCTACAGTGGGGGAATCCTACGAGCAGTACTTC.

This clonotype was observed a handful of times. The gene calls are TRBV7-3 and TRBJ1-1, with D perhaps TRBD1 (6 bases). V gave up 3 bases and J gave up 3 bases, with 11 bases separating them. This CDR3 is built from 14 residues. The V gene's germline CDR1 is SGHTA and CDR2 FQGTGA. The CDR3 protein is CASSFAGVDTEAFF. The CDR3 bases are TGTGCCAGCAGCTTTGCAGGGGTGGACACTGAAGCTTTCTTT.

The CDR3 protein is CASSLGGASQQNEQFF. The CDR3 DNA sequence: TGTGCCAGCAGCTTAGGGGGGGCTTCCCAGCAAAATGAGCAGTTCTTC. V usage is TRBV7-8 and J usage is TRBJ2-1, with D possibly being TRBD1 or TRBD2 (6 bases each). The germline V gene has CDR1 SGHVS and CDR2 FQNEAQ. Trimming cost V 1 base and J 7 bases, with 17 bases left between them. The CDR3 contains 16 residues.

CDR3 protein: CASSYVQGNTEAFF. CDR3 DNA: TGTGCCAGCAGTTACGTCCAGGGGAACACTGAAGCTTTCTTT. The chain links TRBV6-5 to TRBJ1-1; D perhaps matches TRBD1 (5 bases). There are 14 residues in the CDR3. From germline, CDR1 is MNHEY and CDR2 SVGAGI. Trimming took off 2 bases at V and 1 base at J, with 8 bases between the two ends.

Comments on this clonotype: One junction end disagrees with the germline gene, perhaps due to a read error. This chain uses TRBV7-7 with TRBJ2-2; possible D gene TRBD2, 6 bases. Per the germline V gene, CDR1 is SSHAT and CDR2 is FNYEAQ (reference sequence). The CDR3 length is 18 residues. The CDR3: CASSLEVGGEPRTGELFF. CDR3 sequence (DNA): TGTGCTAGCAGCTTAGAAGTGGGCGGGGAGCCCCGAACCGGGGAGCTGTTTTTT.

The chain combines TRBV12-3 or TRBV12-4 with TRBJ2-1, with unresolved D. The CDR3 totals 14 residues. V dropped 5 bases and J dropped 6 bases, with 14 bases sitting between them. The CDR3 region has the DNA TGTGCCAGCAGTCCCCCGCCCGGGCTCAATGAGCAGTTCTTC. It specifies CASSPPPGLNEQFF.

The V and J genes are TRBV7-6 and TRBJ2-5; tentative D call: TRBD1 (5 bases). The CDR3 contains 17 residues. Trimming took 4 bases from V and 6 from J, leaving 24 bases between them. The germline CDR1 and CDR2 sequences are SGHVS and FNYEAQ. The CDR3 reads CASSSNPPDQGGKTQYF. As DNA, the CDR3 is TGTGCCAGCAGCTCCAACCCCCCCGACCAGGGTGGGAAGACCCAGTACTTC.

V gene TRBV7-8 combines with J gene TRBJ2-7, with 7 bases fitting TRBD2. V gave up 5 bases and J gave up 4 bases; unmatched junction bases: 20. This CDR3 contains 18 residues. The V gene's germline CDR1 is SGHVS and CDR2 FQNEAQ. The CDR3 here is CASSHKLSPSGNWYEQYF. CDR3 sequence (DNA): TGTGCCAGCAGCCACAAGCTTTCCCCGAGCGGGAATTGGTACGAGCAGTACTTC. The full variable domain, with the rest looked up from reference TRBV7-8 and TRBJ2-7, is GAGVSQSPRYKVAKRGQDVALRCDPISGHVSLFWYQQALGQGPEFLTYFQNEAQLDKSGLPSDRFFAERPEGSVSTLKIQRTQQEDSAVYLCASSHKLSPSGNWYEQYFGPGTRLTVT.